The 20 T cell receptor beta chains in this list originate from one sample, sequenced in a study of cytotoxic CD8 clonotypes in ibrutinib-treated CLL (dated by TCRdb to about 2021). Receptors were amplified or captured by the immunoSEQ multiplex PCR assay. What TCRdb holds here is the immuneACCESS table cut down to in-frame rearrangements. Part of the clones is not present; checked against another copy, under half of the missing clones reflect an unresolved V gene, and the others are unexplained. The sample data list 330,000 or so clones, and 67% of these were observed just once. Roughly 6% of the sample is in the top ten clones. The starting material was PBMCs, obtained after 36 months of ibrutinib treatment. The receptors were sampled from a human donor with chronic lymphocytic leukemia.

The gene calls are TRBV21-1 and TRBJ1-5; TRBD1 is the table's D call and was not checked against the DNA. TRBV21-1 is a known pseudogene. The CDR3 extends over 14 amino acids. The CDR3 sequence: CASSIVGQTTPQHF. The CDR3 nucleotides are TGTGCCAGCAGCATCGTGGGACAGACTACGCCCCAGCATTTT.

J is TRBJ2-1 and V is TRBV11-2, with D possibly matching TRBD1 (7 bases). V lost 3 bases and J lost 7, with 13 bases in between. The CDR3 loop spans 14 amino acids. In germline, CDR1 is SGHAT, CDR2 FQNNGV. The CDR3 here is CASSLAGQRNEQFF. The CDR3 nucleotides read TGTGCCAGCAGCTTGGCGGGACAGCGTAATGAGCAGTTCTTC.

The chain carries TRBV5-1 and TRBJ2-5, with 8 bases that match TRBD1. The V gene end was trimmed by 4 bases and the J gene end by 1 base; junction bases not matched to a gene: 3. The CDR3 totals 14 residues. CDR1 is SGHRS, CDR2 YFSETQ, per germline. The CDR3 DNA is TGCGCCAGCAGCGCTCAGGGGGCCCAAGAGACCCAGTACTTC. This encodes CASSAQGAQETQYF. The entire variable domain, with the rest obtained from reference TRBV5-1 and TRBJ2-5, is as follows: KAGVTQTPRYLIKTRGQQVTLSCSPISGHRSVSWYQQTPGQGLQFLFEYFSETQRNKGNFPGRFSGRQFSNSRSEMNVSTLELGDSALYLCASSAQGAQETQYFGPGTRLLVL.

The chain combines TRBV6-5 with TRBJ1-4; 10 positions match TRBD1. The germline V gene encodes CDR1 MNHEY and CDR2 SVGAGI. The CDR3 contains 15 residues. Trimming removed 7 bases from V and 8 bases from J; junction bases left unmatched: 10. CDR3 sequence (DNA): TGTGCCAGCAACGAAGCGGGACAGGGGAACGAAAAACTGTTTTTT. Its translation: CASNEAGQGNEKLFF.

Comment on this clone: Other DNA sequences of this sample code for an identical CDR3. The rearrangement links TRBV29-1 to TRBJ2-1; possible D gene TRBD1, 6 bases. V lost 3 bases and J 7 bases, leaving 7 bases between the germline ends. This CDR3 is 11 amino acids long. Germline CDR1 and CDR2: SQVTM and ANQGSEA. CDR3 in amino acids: CSVDTGNEQFF. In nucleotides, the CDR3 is TGCAGCGTTGATACAGGGAATGAGCAGTTCTTC.

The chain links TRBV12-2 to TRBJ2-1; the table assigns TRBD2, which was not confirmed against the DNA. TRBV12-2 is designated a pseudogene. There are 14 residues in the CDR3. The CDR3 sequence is CASRLASGVNEQFF. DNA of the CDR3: TGTGCAAGTCGCTTAGCCAGCGGGGTAAATGAGCAGTTCTTC.

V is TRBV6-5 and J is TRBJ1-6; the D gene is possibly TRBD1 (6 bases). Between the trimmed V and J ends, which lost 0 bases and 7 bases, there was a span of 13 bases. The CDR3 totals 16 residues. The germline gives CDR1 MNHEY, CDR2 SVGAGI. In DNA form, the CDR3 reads TGTGCCAGCAGTTACTCGGGCCAGGGGCAGAATTCACCCCTCCACTTT. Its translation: CASSYSGQGQNSPLHF.

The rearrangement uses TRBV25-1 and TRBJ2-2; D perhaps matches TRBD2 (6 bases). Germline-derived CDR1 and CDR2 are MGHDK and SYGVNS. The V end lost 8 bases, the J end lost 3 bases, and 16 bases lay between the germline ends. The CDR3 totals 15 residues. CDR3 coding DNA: TGTGCCAGCCGGGACTCACGACATTACACCGGGGAGCTGTTTTTT. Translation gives CASRDSRHYTGELFF.

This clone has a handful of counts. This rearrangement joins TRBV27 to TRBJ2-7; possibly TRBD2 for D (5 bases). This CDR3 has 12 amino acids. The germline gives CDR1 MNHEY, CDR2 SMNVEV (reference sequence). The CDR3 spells CASEGLSYEQYF. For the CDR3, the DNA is TGTGCTTCCGAGGGTCTCTCCTACGAGCAGTACTTC.

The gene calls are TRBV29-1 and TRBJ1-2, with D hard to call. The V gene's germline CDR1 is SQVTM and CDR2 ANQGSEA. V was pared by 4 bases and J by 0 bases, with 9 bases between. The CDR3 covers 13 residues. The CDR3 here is CSVAKDTNYGYTF. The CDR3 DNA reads TGCAGCGTTGCTAAGGATACTAACTATGGCTACACCTTC.

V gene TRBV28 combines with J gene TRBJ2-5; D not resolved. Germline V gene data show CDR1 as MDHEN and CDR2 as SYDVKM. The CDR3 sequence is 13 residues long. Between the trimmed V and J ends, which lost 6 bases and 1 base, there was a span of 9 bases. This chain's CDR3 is CASSLTPQETQYF. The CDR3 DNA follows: TGTGCCAGCAGCCTAACCCCCCAAGAGACCCAGTACTTC.

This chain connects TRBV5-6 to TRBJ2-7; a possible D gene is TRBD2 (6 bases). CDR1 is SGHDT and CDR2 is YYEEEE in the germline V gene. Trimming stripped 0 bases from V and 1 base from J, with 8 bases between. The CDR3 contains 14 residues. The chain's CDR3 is CASSLAGLSYEQYF. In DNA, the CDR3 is TGTGCCAGCAGCTTGGCCGGACTATCCTACGAGCAGTACTTC.

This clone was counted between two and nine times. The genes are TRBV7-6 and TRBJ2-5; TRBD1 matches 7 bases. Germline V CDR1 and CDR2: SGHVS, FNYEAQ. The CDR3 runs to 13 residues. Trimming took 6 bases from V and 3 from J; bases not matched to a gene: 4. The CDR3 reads CASRRTGEETQYF. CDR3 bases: TGTGCCAGCAGGAGGACAGGAGAAGAGACCCAGTACTTC.

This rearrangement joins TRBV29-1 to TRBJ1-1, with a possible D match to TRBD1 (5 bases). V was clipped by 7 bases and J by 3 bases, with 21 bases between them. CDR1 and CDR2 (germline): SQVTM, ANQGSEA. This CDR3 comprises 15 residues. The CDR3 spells CSGASGQATDTEAFF. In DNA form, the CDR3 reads TGCAGCGGGGCGTCGGGGCAGGCGACCGACACTGAAGCTTTCTTT.

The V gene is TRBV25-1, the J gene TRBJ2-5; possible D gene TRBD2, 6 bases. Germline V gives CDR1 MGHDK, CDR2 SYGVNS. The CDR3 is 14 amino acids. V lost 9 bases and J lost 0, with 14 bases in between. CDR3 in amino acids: CARIAVRYQETQYF. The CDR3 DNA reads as TGTGCCAGGATAGCGGTCCGATACCAAGAGACCCAGTACTTC.

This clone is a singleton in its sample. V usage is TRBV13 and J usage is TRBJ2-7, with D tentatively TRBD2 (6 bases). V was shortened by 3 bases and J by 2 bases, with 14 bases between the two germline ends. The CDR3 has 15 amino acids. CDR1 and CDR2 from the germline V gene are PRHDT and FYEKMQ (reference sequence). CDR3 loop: CASSFPGGPTYEQYF. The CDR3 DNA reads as TGTGCCAGCAGCTTCCCCGGGGGACCTACCTACGAGCAGTACTTC.

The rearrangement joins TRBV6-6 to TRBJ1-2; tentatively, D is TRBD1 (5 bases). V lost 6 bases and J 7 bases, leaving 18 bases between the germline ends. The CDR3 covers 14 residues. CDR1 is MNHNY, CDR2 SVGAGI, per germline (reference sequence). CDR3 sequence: CASSLNPSGVGYTF. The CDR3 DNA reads TGTGCCAGCAGCCTAAACCCCTCGGGGGTTGGCTACACCTTC.

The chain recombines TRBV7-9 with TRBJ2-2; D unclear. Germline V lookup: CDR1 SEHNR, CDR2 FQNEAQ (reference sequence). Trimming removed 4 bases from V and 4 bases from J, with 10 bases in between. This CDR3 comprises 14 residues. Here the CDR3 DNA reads TGTGCCAGCAGCTCCACAGATGCCACCGGGGAGCTGTTTTTT. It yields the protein CASSSTDATGELFF.

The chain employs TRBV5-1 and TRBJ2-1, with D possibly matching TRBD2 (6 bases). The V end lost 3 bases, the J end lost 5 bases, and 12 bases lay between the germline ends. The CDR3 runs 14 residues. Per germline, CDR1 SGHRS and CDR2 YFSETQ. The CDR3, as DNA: TGCGCCAGCAGCTCCCGGGAGTCCCACAATGAGCAGTTCTTC. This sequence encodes CASSSRESHNEQFF. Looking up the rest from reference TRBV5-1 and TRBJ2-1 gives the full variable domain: KAGVTQTPRYLIKTRGQQVTLSCSPISGHRSVSWYQQTPGQGLQFLFEYFSETQRNKGNFPGRFSGRQFSNSRSEMNVSTLELGDSALYLCASSSRESHNEQFFGPGTRLTVL.

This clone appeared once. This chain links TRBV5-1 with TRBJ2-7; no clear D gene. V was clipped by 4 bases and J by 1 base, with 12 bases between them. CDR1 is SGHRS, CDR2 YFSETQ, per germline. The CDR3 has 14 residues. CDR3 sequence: CASSPDGRSYEQYF. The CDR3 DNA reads TGCGCCAGCAGCCCCGACGGAAGATCCTACGAGCAGTACTTC.